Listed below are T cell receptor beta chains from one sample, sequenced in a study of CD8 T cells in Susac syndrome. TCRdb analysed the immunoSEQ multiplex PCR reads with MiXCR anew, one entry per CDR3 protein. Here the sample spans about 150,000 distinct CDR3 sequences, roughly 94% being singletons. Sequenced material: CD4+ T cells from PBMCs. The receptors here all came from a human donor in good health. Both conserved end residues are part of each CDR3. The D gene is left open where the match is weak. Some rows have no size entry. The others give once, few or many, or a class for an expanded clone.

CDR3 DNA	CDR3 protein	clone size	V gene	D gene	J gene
TGTGCCACTTCCCGGGACAGGGGGTCCTACGAGCAGTACTTC	CATSRDRGSYEQYF	-	TRBV19	TRBD1	TRBJ2-7
TGCAGCGTTGGACAGGGGGCTGGAAACACCATATATTTT	CSVGQGAGNTIYF	-	TRBV29-1	TRBD1	TRBJ1-3
TGTGCCATCCCGGACAGGGGAATGGATCCCCAGCATTTT	CAIPDRGMDPQHF	once	TRBV6-4	TRBD1	TRBJ1-5
TGTGCCAGCAGCGTAGACGTGAACACTGAAGCTTTCTTT	CASSVDVNTEAFF	-	TRBV9	-	TRBJ1-1
TGCGCCAGCAGCCAAGATAGCGGGAGTGGTATTGATACGCAGTATTTT	CASSQDSGSGIDTQYF	-	TRBV4-1	TRBD2	TRBJ2-3
TGTGCCAGCAGTTGGGGGGCTGGAAACACCATATATTTT	CASSWGAGNTIYF	-	TRBV12-3/TRBV12-4	-	TRBJ1-3
TGCAGTGCGCGGCAACTAACCACTAATGAAAAACTGTTTTTT	CSARQLTTNEKLFF	-	TRBV20-1	-	TRBJ1-4
TGTGCCACCAGCAGAGTGGCGGGAACATCCTACGAGCAGTACTTC	CATSRVAGTSYEQYF	-	TRBV15	-	TRBJ2-7
TGTGCCAGCAGCCAACAGGGAGAGACCCAGTACTTC	CASSQQGETQYF	-	TRBV2	-	TRBJ2-5
TGCAGTGCTAGGGCGTCGGACAGACGAACCGGGGAGCTGTTTTTT	CSARASDRRTGELFF	-	TRBV20-1	-	TRBJ2-2
TGCGCCAGCAGCTTTGGGACTAGCGGGAGGGCCTTAGAGACCCAGTACTTC	CASSFGTSGRALETQYF	-	TRBV5-1	TRBD2	TRBJ2-5
TGTGCCAGCAGCTTAGTCGGGGTTTCCTCCTACAATGAGCAGTTCTTC	CASSLVGVSSYNEQFF	-	TRBV11-3	-	TRBJ2-1
TGCGCCAGCAGCTTTGTGGCGGGGGGCATGGAGACCCAGTACTTC	CASSFVAGGMETQYF	-	TRBV5-1	TRBD2	TRBJ2-5
TGCGCCAGCGGTCGGGTCGTGGGGACTGAAGCTTTCTTT	CASGRVVGTEAFF	-	TRBV4-1	-	TRBJ1-1
TGTGCCAGCAGCGTAGGAGGGGCTAGTGGCTACACCTTC	CASSVGGASGYTF	once	TRBV9	-	TRBJ1-2
TGTGCCACCAGCCCGGGAGGGGTCCTTATTTTCAATGAGCAGTTCTTC	CATSPGGVLIFNEQFF	-	TRBV15	TRBD2	TRBJ2-1
TGCGCCAGCCGAAAGGGTACCGGTAATGAAAAACTGTTTTTT	CASRKGTGNEKLFF	-	TRBV5-1	-	TRBJ1-4
TGTGCCAGCAGCTCGGACACAATCTCTGGAAACACCATATATTTT	CASSSDTISGNTIYF	-	TRBV7-2	-	TRBJ1-3
TGTGCCAAGGAACGGGGAATCGGGGAGCTGTTTTTT	CAKERGIGELFF	-	TRBV21-1	-	TRBJ2-2
TGTGCCAGCATCCGGCCAGGGCTTATGAACACTGAAGCTTTCTTT	CASIRPGLMNTEAFF	-	TRBV12-3/TRBV12-4	-	TRBJ1-1
TGCAGCGTTGCCGGCAGGGTTATGGATACGCAGTATTTT	CSVAGRVMDTQYF	-	TRBV29-1	-	TRBJ2-3
TGCAGTGCTAGGGACAGAGCCTATGGCTACACCTTC	CSARDRAYGYTF	-	TRBV20-1	-	TRBJ1-2
TGCAGTGCTAGGACGGGAGTCAATCAGCCCCAGCATTTT	CSARTGVNQPQHF	-	TRBV20-1	-	TRBJ1-5
TGTGCCAGCAGCCAAGATCTCCAGGGCTACGAGCAGTACTTC	CASSQDLQGYEQYF	-	TRBV3-1	-	TRBJ2-7
TGCAGTGGGACAGGGGGCGGTGATGGCTACACCTTC	CSGTGGGDGYTF	-	TRBV20-1	TRBD1	TRBJ1-2
TGTGCCAGCAGCCAGAACAGGGGGCTAGGGGAGCTGTTTTTT	CASSQNRGLGELFF	-	TRBV3-1	TRBD1	TRBJ2-2
TGTGCCTGGAGTCCTTACAGGGGGCAGGGGGAAGGGGCCAACGTCCTGACTTTC	CAWSPYRGQGEGANVLTF	-	TRBV30	TRBD1	TRBJ2-6
TGTGCTAGTGGTTCCCATACAGATACGCAGTATTTT	CASGSHTDTQYF	-	TRBV12-5	-	TRBJ2-3
TGTGCCAGCAGTTTTGAGGGTGTCTATGGCTACACCTTC	CASSFEGVYGYTF	-	TRBV7-9	-	TRBJ1-2
TGTGCCAGCAGTCCCTTGCGGTTGGGGAGGGCATCTGGAGAGACCCAGTACTTC	CASSPLRLGRASGETQYF	-	TRBV27	TRBD2	TRBJ2-5
TGTGCCAGCAGTCCAGCCGGGAGCCTTGGAAAAAACATTCAGTACTTC	CASSPAGSLGKNIQYF	-	TRBV27	-	TRBJ2-4
TGTGCCACCAGCAGCGGTGTGCAGACCCAGTACTTC	CATSSGVQTQYF	-	TRBV15	-	TRBJ2-5
TGTGCCAGTAGTGGGGGCAGTAACATTCCATCCCAGCGAGCTTTCTTT	CASSGGSNIPSQRAFF	-	TRBV19	-	TRBJ1-1
TGCGCCAGCAGTGAGCCTCAGAGGGGTACTGAAGCTTTCTTT	CASSEPQRGTEAFF	-	TRBV10-2	-	TRBJ1-1
TGTGCTAGTGGTTTAAATGGGTATGGCTACACCTTC	CASGLNGYGYTF	-	TRBV12-5	-	TRBJ1-2
TGTGCCAGCAGCCCTCTAGCGGGAGGGATCTACGAGCAGTACTTC	CASSPLAGGIYEQYF	-	TRBV7-9	TRBD2	TRBJ2-7
TGCAGCGTTGGCGATGCCGGAAACACCATATATTTT	CSVGDAGNTIYF	-	TRBV29-1	-	TRBJ1-3
TGTGCCAGCAGCTCCTTCAACACCGGGGAGCTGTTTTTT	CASSSFNTGELFF	once	TRBV7-3	-	TRBJ2-2
TGTGCCAGCAGCGTCGGGCCAGGGCTCAACGAGCAGTACTTC	CASSVGPGLNEQYF	-	TRBV9	-	TRBJ2-7
TGTGCCAGCAGTTCCAGACAGGGACTTAGCAATCAGCCCCAGCATTTT	CASSSRQGLSNQPQHF	-	TRBV2	TRBD1	TRBJ1-5
TGTGCCAGCGGAGAAGCGGGCGAGGAGAATGAGCAGTTCTTC	CASGEAGEENEQFF	-	TRBV7-7	-	TRBJ2-1
TGCGCCAGCAGCACCCTGATCCCAGCGGGAGGGTACAATGAGCAGTTCTTC	CASSTLIPAGGYNEQFF	-	TRBV5-1	TRBD2	TRBJ2-1
TGCAGTTCCCGGGACAGCAATGAGCAGTTCTTC	CSSRDSNEQFF	-	TRBV29-1	TRBD1	TRBJ2-1
TGTGCCAGCAGTTTATGGGGGCGCGAAGATTCGGGCACTGAAGCTTTCTTT	CASSLWGREDSGTEAFF	-	TRBV28	-	TRBJ1-1
TGTGCCACCAGCAGAGATACCGCCGACCAGTACTTC	CATSRDTADQYF	-	TRBV15	-	TRBJ2-7
TGCAGTGCTAGAGGTGACCAGGGGAAAAACATTCAGTACTTC	CSARGDQGKNIQYF	-	TRBV20-1	-	TRBJ2-4
TGTGCCAGCAGCCCAGGACTAGCGGGGGTACAAGAGACCCAGTACTTC	CASSPGLAGVQETQYF	-	TRBV3-1	TRBD2	TRBJ2-5